This T cell receptor (beta chain) was documented in a study of blood T cells in healthy people across ages. In its sample, this clonotype was seen a few times. Its cognate antigen is unknown. The CDR3 sequence is 15 residues long. Germline CDR1 SGDLS, CDR2 YYNGEE. V lost 0 bases to trimming and J lost 3 bases, with 13 bases between them. For the second PCR, which ran for about 7 to 11 cycles, a sample-barcoded 5' primer and a J-beta primer mix were used. MiXCR was run by TCRdb on the 5' RACE reads, yielding one entry per CDR3 protein. This table holds about 1.5 million distinct CDR3 sequences, 40% to 45% found once. Findings and limits, study-wide: Long-lived donors exceeded aged donors in naive CD4+ cells and diversity. Lack of knowledge of donor CMV status possibly confounded expanded clonotype changes.

This chain links TRBV9 with TRBJ2-7; the D gene is possibly TRBD2 (6 bases). The receptor comes from a woman between 18 and 29 years old in good health. The sequencing input was blood. CDR3 amino acids: CASSVDGGTFYEQYF. The CDR3 DNA reads TGTGCCAGCAGCGTAGACGGGGGAACCTTCTACGAGCAGTACTTC.